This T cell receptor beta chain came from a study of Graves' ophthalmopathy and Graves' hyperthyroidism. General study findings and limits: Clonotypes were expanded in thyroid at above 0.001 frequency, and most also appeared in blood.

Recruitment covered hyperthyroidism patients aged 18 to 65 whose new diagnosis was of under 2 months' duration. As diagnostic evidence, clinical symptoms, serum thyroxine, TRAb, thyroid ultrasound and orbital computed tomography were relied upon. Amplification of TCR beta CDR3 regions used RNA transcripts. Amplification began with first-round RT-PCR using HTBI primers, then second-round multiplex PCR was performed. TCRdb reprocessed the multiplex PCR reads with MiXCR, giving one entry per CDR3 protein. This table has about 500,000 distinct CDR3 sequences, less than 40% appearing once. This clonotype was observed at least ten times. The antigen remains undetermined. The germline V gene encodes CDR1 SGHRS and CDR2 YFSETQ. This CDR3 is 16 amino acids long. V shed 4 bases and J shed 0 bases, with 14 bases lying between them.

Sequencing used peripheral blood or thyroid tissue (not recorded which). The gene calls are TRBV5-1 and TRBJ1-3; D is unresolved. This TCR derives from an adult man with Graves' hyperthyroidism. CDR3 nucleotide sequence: TGCGCCAGCAGCCAGTCTGCAGTGAGCTCTGGAAACACCATATATTTT. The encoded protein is CASSQSAVSSGNTIYF.